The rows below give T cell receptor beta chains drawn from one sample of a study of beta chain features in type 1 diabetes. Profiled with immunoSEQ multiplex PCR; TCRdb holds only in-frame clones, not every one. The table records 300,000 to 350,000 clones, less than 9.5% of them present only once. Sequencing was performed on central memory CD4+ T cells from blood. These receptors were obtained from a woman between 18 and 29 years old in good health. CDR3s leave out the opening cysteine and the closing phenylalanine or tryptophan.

ASSLRRGASTDTQY,14,TRBV7-9
ATDPGQGANEQF,12,TRBV10-3
ASSLWTVGNQPQH,13,TRBV7-2
ASSKGGCGVASTDTQY,16,TRBV21-1
AGSSNGQGRWADTQY,15,TRBV11-1
ASSVSANEQF,10,TRBV2
ASEGLVTNNEQF,12,TRBV2
AVGQELRQPQH,11,TRBV10-3
ASSTWTKNNEQF,12,TRBV6-5
ASSYVASGTYEQY,13,TRBV6-6
ASSWNSATDTQY,12,TRBV7-2
ASSSLAGLPNEQF,13,TRBV5-1
ASRSISETQY,10,TRBV27
ASSLGASGNVGEQY,14,TRBV7-6
ASSSEGWATEAF,12,TRBV7-2
ASSLRLWGEQY,11,TRBV27